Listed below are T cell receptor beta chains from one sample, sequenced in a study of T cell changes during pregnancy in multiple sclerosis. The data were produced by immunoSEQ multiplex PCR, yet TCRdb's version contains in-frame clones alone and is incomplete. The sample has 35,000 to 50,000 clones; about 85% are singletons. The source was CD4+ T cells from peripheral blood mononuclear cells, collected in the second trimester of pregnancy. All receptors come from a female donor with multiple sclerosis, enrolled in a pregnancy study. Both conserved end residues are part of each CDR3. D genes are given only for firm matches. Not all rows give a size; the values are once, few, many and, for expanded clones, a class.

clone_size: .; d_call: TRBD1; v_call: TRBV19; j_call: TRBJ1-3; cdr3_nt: TGTGCCAGTAGTACCCGGGACAGGATCTCTGGAAACACCATATATTTT; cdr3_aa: CASSTRDRISGNTIYF
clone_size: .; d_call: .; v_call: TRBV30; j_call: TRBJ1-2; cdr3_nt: TGTGCCTGGAGTTTGCCTGCGAAAGCTAACTATGGCTACACCTTC; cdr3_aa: CAWSLPAKANYGYTF
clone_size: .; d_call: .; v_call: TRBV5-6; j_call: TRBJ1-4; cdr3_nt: TGTGCCAGCAGCTCGACAGGACATAATGAAAAACTGTTTTTT; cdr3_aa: CASSSTGHNEKLFF
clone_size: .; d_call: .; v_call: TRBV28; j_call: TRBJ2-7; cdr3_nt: TGTGCCAGCAGCTCAGGTCGGCTGCCCTACGAGCAGTACTTC; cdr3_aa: CASSSGRLPYEQYF
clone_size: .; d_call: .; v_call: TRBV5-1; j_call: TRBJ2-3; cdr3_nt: TGCGCCAGCAGCTTGCCAGGACAGTTACGCACAGATACGCAGTATTTT; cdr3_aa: CASSLPGQLRTDTQYF
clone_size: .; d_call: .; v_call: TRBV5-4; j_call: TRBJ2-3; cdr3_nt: TGTGCCAGCAGCTTGGGAGGTAGCCGAGCGGGAGATACGCAGTATTTT; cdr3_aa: CASSLGGSRAGDTQYF
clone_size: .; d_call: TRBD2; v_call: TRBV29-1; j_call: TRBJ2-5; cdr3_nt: TGCAGCGTTGATATGACTAGCGGGAAAACGAGGGTAGAGACCCAGTACTTC; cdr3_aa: CSVDMTSGKTRVETQYF
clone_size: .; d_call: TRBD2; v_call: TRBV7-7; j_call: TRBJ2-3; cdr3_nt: TGTGCTAGCAGCTTAGGACTAGCGGGGGATACGCAGTATTTT; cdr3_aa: CASSLGLAGDTQYF
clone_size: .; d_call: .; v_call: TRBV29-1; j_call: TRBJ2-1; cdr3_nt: TGCAGCGTTGACCTTGGGGCTTACCACAATGAGCAGTTCTTC; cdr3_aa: CSVDLGAYHNEQFF
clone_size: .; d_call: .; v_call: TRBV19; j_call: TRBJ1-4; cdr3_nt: TGTGCCAGTAGTGAACATACGGGGGAAAAACTGTTTTTT; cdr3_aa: CASSEHTGEKLFF
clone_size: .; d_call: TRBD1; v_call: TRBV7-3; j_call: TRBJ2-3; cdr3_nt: TGTGCCAGCAGCCGCTTTACCAGGGGGCGCGGAGATACGCAGTATTTT; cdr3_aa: CASSRFTRGRGDTQYF
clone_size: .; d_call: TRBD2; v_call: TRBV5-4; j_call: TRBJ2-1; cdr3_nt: TGTGCCAGCAGGTCAAGCGGGAGAAAACACAATGAGCAGTTCTTC; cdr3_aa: CASRSSGRKHNEQFF
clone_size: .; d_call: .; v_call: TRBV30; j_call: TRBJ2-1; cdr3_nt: TGTGCCTGGAGTGTAGGGCGCGGGGTGAGCTCCTACAATGAGCAGTTCTTC; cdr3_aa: CAWSVGRGVSSYNEQFF
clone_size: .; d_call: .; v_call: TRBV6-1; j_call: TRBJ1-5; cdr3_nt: TGTGCCAGCAGTGACCGCGGGGATAGCAATCAGCCCCAGCATTTT; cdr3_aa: CASSDRGDSNQPQHF
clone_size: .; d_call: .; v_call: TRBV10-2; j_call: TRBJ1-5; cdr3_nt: TGCGCCAGCAGTGATACAGCCAACCATCAGCCCCAGCATTTT; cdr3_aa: CASSDTANHQPQHF
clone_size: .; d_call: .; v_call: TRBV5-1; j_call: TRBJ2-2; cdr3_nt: TGCGCCAGCAGCCACCGCGGGGAGGCGAACACCGGGGAGCTGTTTTTT; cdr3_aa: CASSHRGEANTGELFF
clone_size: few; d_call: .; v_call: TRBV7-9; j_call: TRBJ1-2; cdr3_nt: TGTGCCAGCAGCACACAAGACAGGACAGAGGGCTACACCTTC; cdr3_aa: CASSTQDRTEGYTF
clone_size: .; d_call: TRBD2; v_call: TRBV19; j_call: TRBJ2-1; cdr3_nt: TGTGCCAGTAGTATTTTAGGGACTAGTCTCGTTGGCGAGCAGTTCTTC; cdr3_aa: CASSILGTSLVGEQFF
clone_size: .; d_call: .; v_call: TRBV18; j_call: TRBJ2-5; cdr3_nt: TGTGCCAGCTCACCTCAGGGTCAAGAGACCCAGTACTTC; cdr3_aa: CASSPQGQETQYF
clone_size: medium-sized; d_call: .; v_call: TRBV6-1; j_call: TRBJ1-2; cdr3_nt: TGTGCCAGCAGTGGTGCAGGGATGAACTATGGCTACACCTTC; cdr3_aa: CASSGAGMNYGYTF
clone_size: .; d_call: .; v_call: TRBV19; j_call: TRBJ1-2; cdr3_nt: TGTGCCAGTAGTATCCCCACAGGGCGCTATGGCTACACCTTC; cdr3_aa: CASSIPTGRYGYTF
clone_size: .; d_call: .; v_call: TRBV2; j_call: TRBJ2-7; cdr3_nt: TGTGCCAGCAGTGAGGGTCTACCGAGGGAGCAGTACTTC; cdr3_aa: CASSEGLPREQYF
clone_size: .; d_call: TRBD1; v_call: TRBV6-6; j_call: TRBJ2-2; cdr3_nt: TGTGCCAGCAGGCGTACAGGGGGGACCGGGGAGCTGTTTTTT; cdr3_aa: CASRRTGGTGELFF
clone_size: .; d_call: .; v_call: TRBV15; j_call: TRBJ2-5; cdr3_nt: TGTGCCACCAGCAGAGATAACGGACAGAAAGAGACCCAGTACTTC; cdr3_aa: CATSRDNGQKETQYF
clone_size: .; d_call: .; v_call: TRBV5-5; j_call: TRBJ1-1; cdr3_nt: TGTGCCAGCAGCTGGGACATGACCATGAACACTGAAGCTTTCTTT; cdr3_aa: CASSWDMTMNTEAFF
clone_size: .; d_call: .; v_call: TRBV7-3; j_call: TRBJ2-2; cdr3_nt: TGTGCCAGCAGCTTAGCCCTTTCGGGGGCCGGGGAGCTGTTTTTT; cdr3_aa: CASSLALSGAGELFF
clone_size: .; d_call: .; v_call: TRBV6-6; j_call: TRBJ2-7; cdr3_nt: TGTGCCAGCAGCGTCGGGAACCGCTACGAGCAGTACTTC; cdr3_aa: CASSVGNRYEQYF
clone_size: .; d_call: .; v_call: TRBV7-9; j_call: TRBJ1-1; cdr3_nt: TGTGCCAGCAGCCTGCAGACAGTTTTTATGAACACTGAAGCTTTCTTT; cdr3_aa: CASSLQTVFMNTEAFF
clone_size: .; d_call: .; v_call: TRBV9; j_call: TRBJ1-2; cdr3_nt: TGTGCCAGCAGCGTAGCTACGAGAAAGACAGGCGGCGGCTACACCTTC; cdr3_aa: CASSVATRKTGGGYTF
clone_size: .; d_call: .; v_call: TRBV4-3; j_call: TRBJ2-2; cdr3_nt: TGCGCCAGCAGCCAAGCCAGAAGGGCGGGGAACACCGGGGAGCTGTTTTTT; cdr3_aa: CASSQARRAGNTGELFF
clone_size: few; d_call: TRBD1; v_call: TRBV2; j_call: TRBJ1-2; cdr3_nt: TGTGCCAGCAGCCGGACAGGGCATGACTATGGCTACACCTTC; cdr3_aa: CASSRTGHDYGYTF
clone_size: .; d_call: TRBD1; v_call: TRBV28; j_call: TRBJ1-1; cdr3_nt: TGTGCCAGCAGCCGATTTCAGGGGGTAAGGACTGAAGCTTTCTTT; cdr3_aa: CASSRFQGVRTEAFF
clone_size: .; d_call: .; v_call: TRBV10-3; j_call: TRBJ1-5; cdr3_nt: TGTGCCATCAGTGACCCCCCCGGGGGACCCGGTAATCAGCCCCAGCATTTT; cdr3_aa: CAISDPPGGPGNQPQHF
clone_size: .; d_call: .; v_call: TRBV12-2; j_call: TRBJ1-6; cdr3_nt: TGTGCAAGTCCCACACCAAGGACCGAGGGTTCACCCCTCCACTTT; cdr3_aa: CASPTPRTEGSPLHF
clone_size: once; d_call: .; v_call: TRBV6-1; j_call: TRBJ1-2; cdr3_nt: TGTGCCAGCACTACAGGGTTTGGTAGCTATGGCTACACCTTC; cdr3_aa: CASTTGFGSYGYTF
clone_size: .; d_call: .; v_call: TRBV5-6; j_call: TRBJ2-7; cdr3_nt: TGTGCCAGCAGCCCCGAGGGCTCAAGGGTTGCTTACGAGCAGTACTTC; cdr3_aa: CASSPEGSRVAYEQYF
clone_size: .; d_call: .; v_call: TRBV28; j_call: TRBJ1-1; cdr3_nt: TGTGCCAGCAGTTTCTCGGACAGATGGGGTTCTGAAGCTTTCTTT; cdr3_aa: CASSFSDRWGSEAFF
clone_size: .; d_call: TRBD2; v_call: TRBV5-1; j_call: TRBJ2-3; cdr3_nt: TGCGCCAGCAGCTCTAGCGGGAACGCCGGAGCTAGCACAGATACGCAGTATTTT; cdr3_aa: CASSSSGNAGASTDTQYF
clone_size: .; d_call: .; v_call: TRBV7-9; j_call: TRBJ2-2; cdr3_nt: TGTGCCAGCAGCTATCTAGCGCCCACCGGGGAGCTGTTTTTT; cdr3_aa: CASSYLAPTGELFF
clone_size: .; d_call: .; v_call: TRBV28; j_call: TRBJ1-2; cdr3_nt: TGTGCCAGCAGTTCCTCAGGGCGGTACACCTTC; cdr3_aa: CASSSSGRYTF
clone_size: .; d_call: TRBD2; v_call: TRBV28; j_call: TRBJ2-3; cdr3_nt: TGTGCCAGCAGTTTATTTCTGGGGACTAATACAGATACGCAGTATTTT; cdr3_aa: CASSLFLGTNTDTQYF
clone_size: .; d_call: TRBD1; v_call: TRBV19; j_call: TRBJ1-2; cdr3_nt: TGTGCCAGTAGTATAGACCAGGGGGCCTATGGCTACACCTTC; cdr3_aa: CASSIDQGAYGYTF
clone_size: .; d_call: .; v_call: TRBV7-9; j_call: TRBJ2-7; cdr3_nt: TGTGCCAGCAGCTTAGACCGAGAGGGGGTTACCTACGAGCAGTACTTC; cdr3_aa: CASSLDREGVTYEQYF
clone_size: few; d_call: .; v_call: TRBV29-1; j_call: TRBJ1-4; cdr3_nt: TGCAGCGTTGGCGAAGGAGCTAATGAAAAACTGTTTTTT; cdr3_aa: CSVGEGANEKLFF
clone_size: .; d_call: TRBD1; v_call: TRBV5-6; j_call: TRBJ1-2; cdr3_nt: TGTGCCAGCACCCAGGCCCCAGGACAGGGATATGGCTACACCTTC; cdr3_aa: CASTQAPGQGYGYTF
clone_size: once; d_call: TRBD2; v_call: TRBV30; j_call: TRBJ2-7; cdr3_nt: TGTGCCTGGAGTAACCGAGGGACTAGCGGCTACGAGCAGTACTTC; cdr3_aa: CAWSNRGTSGYEQYF
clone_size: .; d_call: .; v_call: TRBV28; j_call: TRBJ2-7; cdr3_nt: TGTGCCAGCAGTTCACCTAGCGTAACCTACGAGCAGTACTTC; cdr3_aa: CASSSPSVTYEQYF
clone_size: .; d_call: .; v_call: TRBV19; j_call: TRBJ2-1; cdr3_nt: TGTGCCAGTAGTATAGGGGACTCCACCCACAATGAGCAGTTCTTC; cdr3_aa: CASSIGDSTHNEQFF
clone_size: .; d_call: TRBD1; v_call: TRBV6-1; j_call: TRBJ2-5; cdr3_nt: TGTGCCAGCACCCGAAGGGGACAGCAAGAGACCCAGTACTTC; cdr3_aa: CASTRRGQQETQYF
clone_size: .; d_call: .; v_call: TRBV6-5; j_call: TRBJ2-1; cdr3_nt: TGTGCCAGCAGTTTGTTTTTTCGGAGTTACAATGAGCAGTTCTTC; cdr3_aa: CASSLFFRSYNEQFF